These 25 T cell receptor beta chains originate from one sample sequenced in a study of blood T cell repertoires in COVID-19 (dated by TCRdb to about 2020). Receptor amplification or capture employed the immunoSEQ multiplex PCR assay. In its TCRdb copy, this immuneACCESS table keeps in-frame sequences only and misses some clones. Where compared with another copy, unresolved V genes explain less than half of these, and the others have no known cause. The sample contains 21,000 or so clones, roughly 80% of them found a single time. The ten biggest clones cover 5% to 7% of the sample. Material: peripheral blood. Source of these receptors: a human donor in a cohort sampled during active COVID-19.

The V call is TRBV6-5, the J call TRBJ1-2, with 7 positions matching TRBD1. Trimming cost V 0 bases and J 5 bases; bases outside gene matches: 6. The CDR3 loop spans 15 amino acids. CDR1 MNHEY and CDR2 SVGAGI come from the germline V gene. The CDR3 loop reads CASSYSRQGVYGYTF. CDR3 DNA: TGTGCCAGCAGTTACTCGAGGCAGGGGGTGTATGGCTACACCTTC.

The chain uses TRBV14 and TRBJ1-1, with a possible D match to TRBD1 (6 bases). V was cut by 4 bases and J by 1 base, with 19 bases left in between. CDR3 size: 17 residues. In germline, CDR1 is SGHDN, CDR2 FVKESK. The CDR3 sequence: CASSLNKQGLANTEAFF. The CDR3, as DNA: TGTGCCAGCAGCCTAAATAAACAGGGATTGGCGAACACTGAAGCTTTCTTT. Based on the CDR3 plus reference TRBV14 and TRBJ1-1, the full variable domain is EAGVTQFPSHSVIEKGQTVTLRCDPISGHDNLYWYRRVMGKEIKFLLHFVKESKQDESGMPNNRFLAERTGGTYSTLKVQPAELEDSGVYFCASSLNKQGLANTEAFFGQGTRLTVV.

The chain joins TRBV7-2 to TRBJ2-3; D is possibly TRBD2 (5 bases). The V end was cut by 5 bases, the J end by 7 bases, with 10 bases between. Germline V CDR1 and CDR2: SGHTA, FQGNSA. The CDR3 spans 12 residues. CDR3 sequence (DNA): TGTGCCAGCAGCCTCGGACTCAATACGCAGTATTTT. Its translation is CASSLGLNTQYF. The full variable domain, completed using reference TRBV7-2 and TRBJ2-3, is GAGVSQSPSNKVTEKGKDVELRCDPISGHTALYWYRQSLGQGLEFLIYFQGNSAPDKSGLPSDRFSAERTGGSVSTLTIQRTQQEDSAVYLCASSLGLNTQYFGPGTRLTVL.

This rearrangement joins TRBV10-3 to TRBJ1-1; D not certain. The V gene lost 6 bases and the J gene lost 5 bases, with 13 bases spanning the gap. Germline-derived CDR1 and CDR2 are ENHRY and SYGVKD. The CDR3 has 13 residues. The CDR3, as DNA: TGTGCCATCAGAGGACTCCCGGAAACTGAAGCTTTCTTT. Its translation: CAIRGLPETEAFF.

V is TRBV11-3 and J is TRBJ1-2; 9 positions match TRBD1. The ends lost 4 bases at V and 6 bases at J; junction bases unmatched: 3. Per germline, CDR1 SGHNT and CDR2 YENEEA. The CDR3 is 13 residues long. CDR3 region: CASSYGQGNGYTF. CDR3 DNA sequence: TGTGCCAGCAGCTACGGACAGGGGAATGGCTACACCTTC.

DNA for the CDR3: TGTGCCAGTATTCAGGTGAACACCGGGGAGCTGTTTTTT. Its protein is CASIQVNTGELFF. The V call is TRBV6-6, the J call TRBJ2-2; D remains ambiguous. This CDR3 contains 13 residues. Germline values: CDR1 MNHNY, CDR2 SVGAGI (reference sequence). V was shortened by 9 bases and J by 1 base, with 9 bases between the two germline ends.

The rearrangement uses TRBV10-3 and TRBJ1-1; no clear D. The CDR3 is made up of 11 amino acids. Germline V gene lookup returns CDR1 ENHRY and CDR2 SYGVKD. The V gene lost 6 bases and the J gene lost 4 bases, with 6 bases spanning the gap. For the CDR3, the DNA is TGTGCCATCAGGGGGAGCACTGAAGCTTTCTTT. The encoded protein is CAIRGSTEAFF.

V gene TRBV12-3 or TRBV12-4 combines with J gene TRBJ1-2, with D tentatively TRBD1 (5 bases). V lost 4 bases and J lost 8, with 14 bases in between. The length of the CDR3 is 13 residues. In nucleotides, the CDR3 is TGTGCCAGCAGTTCAACAGGTTTACGGGGCTACACCTTC. It yields the protein CASSSTGLRGYTF.

V is TRBV5-8 and J is TRBJ2-1; 11 positions agree with TRBD1. This CDR3 has 16 amino acids. Germline V CDR1 and CDR2: SGHTS, YDEGEE. V gave up 1 base and J gave up 4 bases; unmatched junction bases: 4. The CDR3 coding sequence is TGTGCCAGCAGCTTGCCATGGGACAGGGGGTACAATGAGCAGTTCTTC. As protein: CASSLPWDRGYNEQFF.

V usage is TRBV14 and J usage is TRBJ2-7, with 7 bases matching TRBD1. V shed 4 bases and J 2 bases; nucleotides not matched to a gene: 11. CDR1 and CDR2 from the germline V gene are SGHDN and FVKESK. The CDR3 is 16 residues long. In DNA form, the CDR3 reads TGTGCCAGCAGCCTAGTCACCGGGACAGCGGCCTACGAGCAGTACTTC. It specifies CASSLVTGTAAYEQYF. Based on the CDR3 plus reference TRBV14 and TRBJ2-7, the full variable domain is EAGVTQFPSHSVIEKGQTVTLRCDPISGHDNLYWYRRVMGKEIKFLLHFVKESKQDESGMPNNRFLAERTGGTYSTLKVQPAELEDSGVYFCASSLVTGTAAYEQYFGPGTRLTVT.

This clone has a single count. This sequence joins TRBV4-1 and TRBJ2-1; TRBD2 agrees at 11 bases. After removal of 0 bases from V and 7 bases from J, the junction contained 11 bases not matched to a gene. Germline V gene sequence: CDR1 MGHRA, CDR2 YSYEKL. The CDR3 spans 18 residues. Here the CDR3 reads CASSQDGLAGGYENEQFF. CDR3 nucleotides: TGCGCCAGCAGCCAAGACGGTTTAGCGGGGGGGTATGAAAATGAGCAGTTCTTC.

The chain is built from TRBV28 and TRBJ1-4, with TRBD1 matching over 10 bases. After removal of 2 bases from V and 6 bases from J, the junction contained 3 bases not matched to a gene. Looked up from germline, CDR1 is MDHEN and CDR2 is SYDVKM. The CDR3 extends over 15 amino acids. CDR3 DNA: TGTGCCAGCAGTTTAATTGGGACAGGGGATGAAAAACTGTTTTTT. This gives the protein CASSLIGTGDEKLFF.

The chain combines TRBV28 with TRBJ2-7, with no clear D. V lost 2 bases, J lost 6 bases, and 14 bases lay in between. Germline CDR1 is MDHEN and CDR2 is SYDVKM. The CDR3 has 14 residues. CDR3 amino acids: CASSLGQHLGEQYF. In nucleotides, the CDR3 is TGTGCCAGCAGTTTAGGGCAGCACCTTGGCGAGCAGTACTTC.

V is TRBV18 and J is TRBJ2-5; weak D call: TRBD1 (5 bases). The length of the CDR3 is 15 residues. Germline CDR1 is KGHSH and CDR2 is LQKENI. The V end lost 1 base, the J end lost 0 bases, and 9 bases lay between the germline ends. CDR3 protein: CASSPQQANQETQYF. Here the CDR3 DNA reads TGTGCCAGCTCACCACAACAGGCCAACCAAGAGACCCAGTACTTC. The full variable domain, its missing parts supplied by reference TRBV18 and TRBJ2-5, is NAGVMQNPRHLVRRRGQEARLRCSPMKGHSHVYWYRQLPEEGLKFMVYLQKENIIDESGMPKERFSAEFPKEGPSILRIQQVVRGDSAAYFCASSPQQANQETQYFGPGTRLLVL.

V is TRBV5-6 and J is TRBJ2-7, with TRBD1 as a possible D gene (5 bases). Trimming removed 4 bases at V and 5 bases at J, with 16 bases between. This CDR3 comprises 14 residues. Germline V lookup: CDR1 SGHDT, CDR2 YYEEEE. The CDR3 bases are TGTGCCAGCAGCCCTACTCAGGGTAATGACGAGCAGTACTTC. Protein product: CASSPTQGNDEQYF.

In this sample, this clone turned up once. V is TRBV4-1 and J is TRBJ1-2; 10 bases match TRBD1. The V gene end was trimmed by 1 base and the J gene end by 4 bases; junction bases not matched to a gene: 6. The CDR3 runs 16 residues. From germline, CDR1 is MGHRA and CDR2 YSYEKL. The CDR3 DNA reads TGCGCCAGCAGCCAAGGGACAGGGGGTGACTTCTATGGCTACACCTTC. Protein: CASSQGTGGDFYGYTF.

Relative to its sample, this clone is medium-sized. The rearrangement joins TRBV3-1 (or the pseudogene TRBV3-2) to TRBJ1-3, with TRBD1 matching over 7 bases. V was pared by 4 bases and J by 3 bases, with 3 bases of the junction left unmatched. Germline CDR1 reads LGHDT; CDR2 reads YNNKEL (reference sequence). The CDR3 spans 14 residues. The CDR3: CASSPTGVGNTIYF. In nucleotides, the CDR3 is TGTGCCAGCAGCCCCACAGGGGTTGGAAACACCATATATTTT.

V is TRBV15 and J is TRBJ2-5; 9 bases line up with TRBD2. Germline V lookup: CDR1 LNHNV, CDR2 YYDKDF (reference sequence). The CDR3 totals 16 residues. After removal of 1 base from V and 1 base from J, the junction contained 4 bases not matched to a gene. The CDR3, as DNA: TGTGCCACCAGCAGAGGCCCAGCGGGGGGCCAAGAGACCCAGTACTTC. Amino acid sequence: CATSRGPAGGQETQYF.

The chain carries TRBV6-5 and TRBJ2-7; TRBD1 might be the D (5 bases). The V gene's germline CDR1 is MNHEY and CDR2 SVGAGI. The germline V and J ends were trimmed by 2 bases and 7 bases, with 15 bases remaining between them. The CDR3 contains 14 residues. CDR3 region: CASSYPSRKGEQYF. In nucleotides, the CDR3 is TGTGCCAGCAGTTACCCTTCTAGGAAGGGGGAGCAGTACTTC.

The rearrangement uses TRBV5-1 and TRBJ2-1; possible D gene TRBD1, 6 bases. The CDR3 sequence is 12 residues long. Germline V gene lookup returns CDR1 SGHRS and CDR2 YFSETQ. Trimming left V 5 bases short and J 8 bases short, with 11 bases between. The CDR3 DNA follows: TGCGCCAGCAGACAGGGAAGGGATGAGCAGTTCTTC. The encoded protein is CASRQGRDEQFF.

This clone showed up just a few times. V is TRBV10-3 and J is TRBJ1-1, with D uncertain. The germline V and J ends were trimmed by 3 bases and 1 base, with 9 bases remaining between them. Germline V CDR1 and CDR2: ENHRY, SYGVKD. The CDR3 has 14 amino acids. The CDR3 DNA sequence: TGTGCCATCAGTGAACGACAACAGAACACTGAAGCTTTCTTT. Protein sequence: CAISERQQNTEAFF.

The chain carries TRBV6-5 and TRBJ1-5; 9 bases agree with TRBD1. The CDR3 is 14 residues long. The V segment lost 7 bases and the J segment 8 bases; nucleotides outside the gene matches: 9. Germline CDR1 reads MNHEY; CDR2 reads SVGAGI. Here the CDR3 DNA reads TGTGCCAGCAAAGTGGGACAGGGTGAGAAGCCCCAGCATTTT. Amino acid sequence: CASKVGQGEKPQHF.

J is TRBJ1-4 and V is TRBV19; D might be TRBD1 (6 bases). V dropped 4 bases and J dropped 6 bases, with 12 bases sitting between them. Germline CDR1 is LNHDA and CDR2 is SQIVND (reference sequence). The CDR3 has 14 residues. The CDR3 reads CASSTTGSDEKLFF. The CDR3 DNA reads TGTGCCAGTAGTACGACAGGATCGGATGAAAAACTGTTTTTT.

This chain links TRBV7-3 with TRBJ2-1; 7 bases align to TRBD1. Germline-derived CDR1 and CDR2 are SGHTA and FQGTGA. The CDR3 covers 15 residues. J was trimmed by 3 bases and V by 0 bases; bases with no gene match: 2. This CDR3 reads CASSLTGTDYNEQFF. The DNA for the CDR3 is TGTGCCAGCAGCTTAACCGGGACAGACTACAATGAGCAGTTCTTC.

The V and J genes are TRBV3-1 (or the pseudogene TRBV3-2) and TRBJ2-5; 9 bases align to TRBD2. Trimming cost V 4 bases and J 5 bases; bases outside gene matches: 8. The CDR3 consists of 15 residues. In germline, CDR1 is LGHDT, CDR2 YNNKEL (reference sequence). CDR3 residues: CASSPPGLARETQYF. The DNA of the CDR3 is TGTGCCAGCAGCCCTCCGGGACTAGCACGGGAGACCCAGTACTTC.